Below, 27 T cell receptor beta chains from the same sample are listed, as sequenced in a study of cytomegalovirus exposure and HLA in healthy donors. The PCR contained 60 Vbeta and 13 Jbeta primers. TCRdb keeps only in-frame clones here, not all; method: immunoSEQ multiplex PCR. The sample yields some 150,000 clones, 77% seen once. The specimen was PBMCs. These receptors originate from a female donor in good health and CMV-seronegative.

This clone appeared a single time. The chain is built from TRBV27 and TRBJ2-7, with 8 bases fitting TRBD1. After removal of 5 bases from V and 5 bases from J, the junction contained 11 bases not matched to a gene. The length of the CDR3 is 15 residues. CDR1 MNHEY and CDR2 SMNVEV come from the germline V gene (reference sequence). The CDR3: CASSALGQGFHEQYF. The CDR3 DNA reads as TGTGCCAGCAGTGCACTTGGACAGGGATTCCACGAGCAGTACTTC.

The J gene is TRBJ2-7, the V gene TRBV28, with 8 bases lining up with TRBD1. V lost 9 bases, J lost 2 bases, and 9 bases stayed unmatched. Looked up from germline, CDR1 is MDHEN and CDR2 is SYDVKM. This CDR3 is 14 amino acids long. The CDR3 nucleotides are TGTGCCAGTACCGGGACAGGTATTGCCTACGAGCAGTACTTC. It is translated as CASTGTGIAYEQYF.

The gene calls are TRBV9 and TRBJ2-3, with 9 bases aligning to TRBD2. Unmatched junction bases numbered 4, after V lost 1 base and J lost 1 base. CDR3 size: 16 residues. CDR1 is SGDLS and CDR2 is YYNGEE in the germline V gene. The DNA of the CDR3 is TGTGCCAGCAGCGTACGAGCGGGGGGAGGCACAGATACGCAGTATTTT. Translated: CASSVRAGGGTDTQYF. Full variable domain (remainder filled in from reference TRBV9 and TRBJ2-3): DSGVTQTPKHLITATGQRVTLRCSPRSGDLSVYWYQQSLDQGLQFLIQYYNGEERAKGNILERFSAQQFPDLHSELNLSSLELGDSALYFCASSVRAGGGTDTQYFGPGTRLTVL.

The chain employs TRBV7-2 and TRBJ2-5; 8 nucleotides agree with TRBD2. Germline lookup yields CDR1 SGHTA and CDR2 FQGNSA. The J segment lost 7 bases and the V segment lost 3 bases, leaving 19 bases of the junction unmatched. The CDR3 extends over 18 amino acids. CDR3 amino acids: CASSFNIGPAGARGTQYF. The CDR3, as DNA: TGTGCCAGCAGCTTTAATATCGGGCCAGCGGGGGCCAGGGGGACCCAGTACTTC.

The chain couples TRBV9 to TRBJ2-1; 10 bases are a match to TRBD2. The CDR3 has 16 amino acids. From germline, CDR1 is SGDLS and CDR2 YYNGEE. The V and J ends lost 0 bases and 3 bases, in that order; junction bases with no gene match: 3. The CDR3 coding sequence is TGTGCCAGCAGCGTAGAATGGACTAGCGGCTACAATGAGCAGTTCTTC. This codes for CASSVEWTSGYNEQFF.

V usage is TRBV5-1 and J usage is TRBJ1-4; D is perhaps TRBD1 (5 bases). V was pared by 0 bases and J by 2 bases, with 11 bases between. CDR3 length: 16 amino acids. Germline CDR1 reads SGHRS; CDR2 reads YFSETQ. This CDR3 reads CASSLAGGRTNEKLFF. In nucleotides, the CDR3 is TGCGCCAGCAGCTTGGCGGGGGGTAGGACTAATGAAAAACTGTTTTTT.

CDR3 in amino acids: CASSPHHSGRSADTQYF. CDR3 sequence (DNA): TGTGCCAGCAGCCCACATCACAGCGGGAGGAGTGCAGATACGCAGTATTTT. The rearrangement links TRBV7-2 to TRBJ2-3; 9 positions agree with TRBD2. CDR3 length equals 17 residues. In germline, CDR1 is SGHTA, CDR2 FQGNSA. V shed 5 bases, J shed 4 bases, and the junction held 13 bases outside the gene matches.

This clone was observed a few times. V usage is TRBV25-1 and J usage is TRBJ2-3, with D maybe TRBD1 (6 bases). CDR3 size: 14 residues. Germline V gene sequence: CDR1 MGHDK, CDR2 SYGVNS. The germline V and J ends were trimmed by 8 bases and 5 bases, with 17 bases remaining between them. The CDR3 coding sequence is TGTGCCAGCCGAGGACCCGAAGGGGGAGATACGCAGTATTTT. It yields the protein CASRGPEGGDTQYF.

The chain employs TRBV5-1 and TRBJ2-5; possibly TRBD1 for D (6 bases). The CDR3 length is 14 residues. Looked up from germline, CDR1 is SGHRS and CDR2 is YFSETQ. V lost 0 bases and J lost 3, with 9 bases in between. In DNA form, the CDR3 reads TGCGCCAGCAGCTTGGAACAGGGTAAAGAGACCCAGTACTTC. Translated, it gives CASSLEQGKETQYF. Looking up the rest from reference TRBV5-1 and TRBJ2-5 gives the full variable domain: KAGVTQTPRYLIKTRGQQVTLSCSPISGHRSVSWYQQTPGQGLQFLFEYFSETQRNKGNFPGRFSGRQFSNSRSEMNVSTLELGDSALYLCASSLEQGKETQYFGPGTRLLVL.

The chain carries TRBV28 and TRBJ1-5; D is perhaps TRBD1 (5 bases). V gave up 7 bases and J gave up 0 bases, with 19 bases separating them. The germline V gene has CDR1 MDHEN and CDR2 SYDVKM. The CDR3 length is 17 residues. CDR3 DNA: TGTGCCAGCACGGTCCTATCAGGGATTACTAGCAATCAGCCCCAGCATTTT. It specifies CASTVLSGITSNQPQHF. Full variable domain (rest looked up from reference TRBV28 and TRBJ1-5): DVKVTQSSRYLVKRTGEKVFLECVQDMDHENMFWYRQDPGLGLRLIYFSYDVKMKEKGDIPEGYSVSREKKERFSLILESASTNQTSMYLCASTVLSGITSNQPQHFGDGTRLSIL.

Note on this clone: Relative to the germline gene, one junction end is altered; a read error may explain this. At the DNA level, this CDR3 is encoded by other sequences in the same sample as well. The genes are TRBV27 and TRBJ2-7; 10 bases are a match to TRBD1. Germline V gives CDR1 MNHEY, CDR2 SMNVEV (reference sequence). This CDR3 is built from 16 residues. The CDR3 loop is CASSLSRTGGGYEQYF. The CDR3, as DNA: TGTGCCAGCAGTTTATCTCGGACAGGGGGAGGGTACGAGCAATACTTC.

The V and J genes are TRBV28 and TRBJ1-5, with D perhaps TRBD1 (6 bases). Germline V gene lookup returns CDR1 MDHEN and CDR2 SYDVKM. This CDR3 comprises 16 residues. Trimming took off 7 bases at V and 0 bases at J, with 16 bases between the two ends. The DNA of the CDR3 is TGTGCCAGCACTCAGACAGGCGATTATAGCAATCAGCCCCAGCATTTT. Amino acid sequence: CASTQTGDYSNQPQHF. Complete variable domain (other parts from reference TRBV28 and TRBJ1-5): DVKVTQSSRYLVKRTGEKVFLECVQDMDHENMFWYRQDPGLGLRLIYFSYDVKMKEKGDIPEGYSVSREKKERFSLILESASTNQTSMYLCASTQTGDYSNQPQHFGDGTRLSIL.

This chain connects TRBV4-2 to TRBJ2-5, with 9 bases identical to TRBD2. Germline CDR1 reads LGHNA; CDR2 reads YNFKEQ. The ends lost 4 bases at V and 2 bases at J; junction bases unmatched: 5. The CDR3 totals 15 residues. DNA for the CDR3: TGTGCCAGCAGCCCTCGACTAGCGGATCAAGAGACCCAGTACTTC. Protein product: CASSPRLADQETQYF.

The CDR3 sequence is CASSLYATGLNTEAFF. The CDR3 DNA sequence: TGTGCCAGCAGTTTGTACGCAACAGGGTTGAACACTGAAGCTTTCTTT. The rearrangement links TRBV27 to TRBJ1-1; D perhaps matches TRBD1 (6 bases). The CDR3 totals 16 residues. The germline gives CDR1 MNHEY, CDR2 SMNVEV (reference sequence). The V and J ends lost 3 bases and 0 bases respectively, with 14 bases between them.

This chain connects TRBV25-1 to TRBJ2-4; TRBD2 aligns across 10 bases. J was trimmed by 4 bases and V by 0 bases; bases with no gene match: 9. Germline V CDR1 and CDR2: MGHDK, SYGVNS. The CDR3 is made up of 18 amino acids. The CDR3 region has the DNA TGTGCCAGCAGTGAATATCCTCGGACTAGCGGCACTAAAAACATTCAGTACTTC. Encoded protein: CASSEYPRTSGTKNIQYF.

The chain combines TRBV7-2 with TRBJ2-1, with TRBD2 as a possible D gene (6 bases). Trimming took off 5 bases at V and 6 bases at J, with 17 bases between the two ends. Germline V lookup: CDR1 SGHTA, CDR2 FQGNSA. CDR3 length: 15 amino acids. DNA of the CDR3: TGTGCCAGCAGCAATACTAGCCGCCCCCGCAATGAGCAGTTCTTC. Translation: CASSNTSRPRNEQFF.

The V gene is TRBV27, the J gene TRBJ1-5; the match to TRBD1 covers 10 bases. This CDR3 has 15 residues. V dropped 6 bases and J dropped 4; count of bases not matched to a gene: 6. Per the germline V gene, CDR1 is MNHEY and CDR2 is SMNVEV (reference sequence). The CDR3 spells CASRETGGRNQPQHF. The CDR3 region has the DNA TGTGCCAGCAGGGAGACAGGGGGCCGAAATCAGCCCCAGCATTTT.

This chain uses TRBV25-1 with TRBJ2-2; a weak D match, TRBD1 (5 bases). CDR3 length equals 13 residues. V gave up 8 bases and J gave up 0 bases, with 7 bases separating them. Germline V gene sequence: CDR1 MGHDK, CDR2 SYGVNS. The DNA of the CDR3 is TGTGCCAGCCAACAGGCGAACACCGGGGAGCTGTTTTTT. Translating it yields CASQQANTGELFF.

This clone was observed a handful of times. V and J are TRBV25-1 and TRBJ2-7; D is possibly TRBD2 (5 bases). Per the germline V gene, CDR1 is MGHDK and CDR2 is SYGVNS. Trimming cost V 9 bases and J 5 bases, with 17 bases left between them. This CDR3 contains 13 residues. CDR3 residues: CASSFGVLNEQYF. For the CDR3, the DNA is TGTGCCAGTTCTTTCGGGGTGCTCAACGAGCAGTACTTC.

The chain carries TRBV18 and TRBJ2-7; TRBD2 is a possible D gene (6 bases). Germline-derived CDR1 and CDR2 are KGHSH and LQKENI. V was clipped by 3 bases and J by 6 bases, with 15 bases between them. The CDR3 length is 14 residues. The CDR3 protein is CASSPPAGKSEQYF. As DNA, the CDR3 is TGTGCCAGCTCACCTCCAGCGGGTAAAAGCGAGCAGTACTTC.

This clone was seen a single time. The chain has TRBV6-5 and TRBJ1-1, with unresolved D. V dropped 7 bases and J dropped 2 bases, with 11 bases sitting between them. Germline CDR1 reads MNHEY; CDR2 reads SVGAGI. The CDR3 is 13 residues long. The CDR3 DNA follows: TGTGCCAGCAATCAGGATTTCAACACTGAAGCTTTCTTT. Amino acids: CASNQDFNTEAFF.

The gene calls are TRBV6-5 and TRBJ1-5; 11 nucleotides align to TRBD1. The V and J ends lost 6 bases and 6 bases, in that order; junction bases with no gene match: 7. This CDR3 has 15 amino acids. Germline CDR1 reads MNHEY; CDR2 reads SVGAGI. CDR3 in DNA: TGTGCCAGCAGCCCCCCCGGGACAGGGGGTCAGCCCCAGCATTTT. It encodes CASSPPGTGGQPQHF.

This chain links TRBV7-2 with TRBJ2-1, with 8 positions matching TRBD2. Germline V gives CDR1 SGHTA, CDR2 FQGNSA. The CDR3 runs to 15 residues. Unmatched junction bases numbered 6, after V lost 5 bases and J lost 3 bases. The CDR3 sequence: CASSIRTSSYNEQFF. In nucleotides, the CDR3 is TGTGCCAGCAGCATTCGGACTAGCAGCTACAATGAGCAGTTCTTC. The full variable domain, its missing parts supplied by reference TRBV7-2 and TRBJ2-1, is GAGVSQSPSNKVTEKGKDVELRCDPISGHTALYWYRQSLGQGLEFLIYFQGNSAPDKSGLPSDRFSAERTGGSVSTLTIQRTQQEDSAVYLCASSIRTSSYNEQFFGPGTRLTVL.

Note on this clone: The junction shows a germline mismatch at one end, possibly a read error. V is TRBV7-9 and J is TRBJ1-1; 9 bases are a match to TRBD1. CDR1 is SEHNR and CDR2 is FQNEAQ in the germline V gene (reference sequence). The CDR3 is made up of 16 amino acids. As DNA, the CDR3 is TGTTCCAGCAGCGCACAGGGGGCAAGTATGAACACTGAAGCTTTCTTT. This encodes CSSSAQGASMNTEAFF.

The genes are TRBV6-5 and TRBJ1-1, with D perhaps TRBD1 (5 bases). The CDR3 extends over 12 amino acids. Trimming removed 6 bases at V and 9 bases at J, with 14 bases between. Germline V gene lookup returns CDR1 MNHEY and CDR2 SVGAGI. As DNA, the CDR3 is TGTGCCAGCAGATACCAACAGGAGAAAGCTTTCTTT. Its translation: CASRYQQEKAFF.

This clone has a handful of counts. The rearrangement joins TRBV5-1 to TRBJ2-1; TRBD2 is a possible D gene (5 bases). Trimming cost V 0 bases and J 5 bases, with 12 bases left between them. The CDR3 contains 15 residues. Germline CDR1 reads SGHRS; CDR2 reads YFSETQ. CDR3 amino acids: CASSLVPGINNEQFF. The CDR3 nucleotides read TGCGCCAGCAGCTTGGTCCCCGGGATCAACAATGAGCAGTTCTTC.

This clone was seen just once. The rearrangement uses TRBV19 and TRBJ1-1; D gene unclear. The germline V gene has CDR1 LNHDA and CDR2 SQIVND (reference sequence). V dropped 3 bases and J dropped 6 bases, with 11 bases sitting between them. The CDR3 totals 13 residues. CDR3 sequence: CASSIVYQSEAFF. The CDR3, as DNA: TGTGCCAGTAGTATCGTTTATCAGTCTGAAGCTTTCTTT.